This T cell receptor (beta chain) was recovered during a study of shared clonotypes between healthy human individuals. V lost 2 bases, J lost 0 bases, and 13 bases stayed unmatched. The CDR3 sequence is 19 residues long. Germline lookup yields CDR1 LGHNA and CDR2 YNFKEQ. Clones were read by immunoSEQ multiplex PCR, and TCRdb kept only the in-frame ones, dropping some. The table has 2,500,000 or so clones, roughly 93% seen once. The rearrangement joins TRBV4-2 to TRBJ2-3, with 8 bases matching TRBD1. Source material: naive CD4+ T cells from PBMCs. Regarding subset: CD45RA+ positively selected. The sequence derives from a man aged 18 to 30 in good health. Some clones in this sample may be carry-over from other donors' samples. CDR3 nucleotide sequence: TGTGCCAGCAGCCAACAAGACAGGGGAGCCCCCTCTAGCACAGATACGCAGTATTTT. It is translated as CASSQQDRGAPSSTDTQYF.